The 21 T cell receptor beta chains below come from one sample, sequenced in a study of blood T cell repertoires in COVID-19. Only in-frame clones appear in the TCRdb table, and some are missing; sequencing was by immunoSEQ multiplex PCR. The sample has hundreds of thousands of clones, around 84% seen once. Input material: peripheral blood. The receptors were gathered from a man between 35 and 55 years old with acute or convalescent COVID-19.

The chain carries TRBV11-2 and TRBJ2-7; the match to TRBD1 covers 10 bases. The length of the CDR3 is 16 residues. Germline CDR1 and CDR2: SGHAT and FQNNGV. The junction had 12 bases not matched to a gene; V was cut back by 5 bases and J by 5 bases. This CDR3 reads CASSPSGTGVVDEQYF. CDR3 coding DNA: TGTGCCAGCAGCCCGAGCGGGACAGGGGTTGTTGACGAGCAGTACTTC.

The genes are TRBV9 and TRBJ1-2; TRBD1 agrees at 7 bases. The V and J ends lost 4 bases and 2 bases, in that order; junction bases with no gene match: 11. CDR1 SGDLS and CDR2 YYNGEE come from the germline V gene. There are 16 residues in the CDR3. CDR3 protein: CASSRRRAGGNYGYTF. CDR3 nucleotide sequence: TGTGCCAGCAGCCGACGCCGGGCAGGGGGGAACTATGGCTACACCTTC. Full variable domain (missing parts from reference TRBV9 and TRBJ1-2): DSGVTQTPKHLITATGQRVTLRCSPRSGDLSVYWYQQSLDQGLQFLIQYYNGEERAKGNILERFSAQQFPDLHSELNLSSLELGDSALYFCASSRRRAGGNYGYTFGSGTRLTVV.

This sequence joins TRBV7-2 and TRBJ2-7; TRBD2 matches at 11 bases. Germline V gene data show CDR1 as SGHTA and CDR2 as FQGNSA. V dropped 2 bases and J dropped 2; count of bases not matched to a gene: 2. The length of the CDR3 is 15 residues. The CDR3 sequence: CASSLLAGGTYEQYF. The CDR3 DNA sequence: TGTGCCAGCAGCTTACTAGCGGGGGGTACCTACGAGCAGTACTTC.

This rearrangement joins TRBV6-2 or TRBV6-3 to TRBJ2-5; 8 nucleotides align to TRBD2. After removal of 5 bases from V and 4 bases from J, the junction contained 6 bases not matched to a gene. The CDR3 extends over 14 amino acids. The germline CDR1 and CDR2 sequences are MNHEY and SVGEGT. The CDR3 DNA reads TGTGCCAGCAGTCCCGGGGGGGCCATAGAGACCCAGTACTTC. It is translated as CASSPGGAIETQYF.

The chain joins TRBV28 to TRBJ1-4; possible D gene TRBD1, 6 bases. The CDR3 has 16 residues. Trimming shortened V by 3 bases and J by 2 bases, and 13 bases separated the two germline ends. In germline, CDR1 is MDHEN, CDR2 SYDVKM. DNA of the CDR3: TGTGCCAGCAGTTTTCGGGGGGCCGGGACTAATGAAAAACTGTTTTTT. Translation: CASSFRGAGTNEKLFF.

The chain uses TRBV28 and TRBJ1-2; D remains ambiguous. In germline, CDR1 is MDHEN, CDR2 SYDVKM. V shed 5 bases and J shed 0 bases, with 7 bases lying between them. This CDR3 region has 13 residues. For the CDR3, the DNA is TGTGCCAGCAGTCGAGGGACTAACTATGGCTACACCTTC. Protein sequence: CASSRGTNYGYTF.

The chain carries TRBV7-2 and TRBJ1-2, with a possible D match to TRBD1 (5 bases). V was clipped by 5 bases and J by 7 bases, with 17 bases between them. CDR3 length equals 14 residues. The germline V gene has CDR1 SGHTA and CDR2 FQGNSA. The CDR3 DNA follows: TGTGCCAGCAGCCTGGGACTTACGGGAGCTGGCTACACCTTC. Its translation is CASSLGLTGAGYTF.

This clone appeared a few times. The chain carries TRBV6-2 or TRBV6-3 and TRBJ1-6, with 7 bases lining up with TRBD1. V gave up 6 bases and J gave up 0 bases; unmatched junction bases: 5. This CDR3 spans 16 amino acids. From germline, CDR1 is MNHEY and CDR2 SVGEGT. Here the CDR3 DNA reads TGTGCCAGCAGCCCGACAGGGAGCTCCTATAATTCACCCCTCCACTTT. Encoded protein: CASSPTGSSYNSPLHF.

This clone was counted only a few times. V and J are TRBV20-1 and TRBJ1-1; D ambiguous. The CDR3 is 12 residues long. Trimming took off 3 bases at V and 3 bases at J, with 8 bases between the two ends. Per the germline V gene, CDR1 is DFQATT and CDR2 is SNEGSKA (reference sequence). CDR3 nucleotide sequence: TGCAGTGCTAGTCAGAGGGACACTGAAGCTTTCTTT. It encodes CSASQRDTEAFF.

This chain uses TRBV11-1 with TRBJ2-7; TRBD2 matches at 9 bases. Unmatched junction bases numbered 10, after V lost 3 bases and J lost 7 bases. The CDR3 covers 15 residues. The germline V gene encodes CDR1 SGHAT and CDR2 FQDESV (reference sequence). The CDR3 coding sequence is TGTGCCAGCAGCTTGGGGGCTAGCGGGGCACGGGAGCAGTACTTC. This codes for CASSLGASGAREQYF.

Remarks on this clone: The germline gene is not matched at one end of the junction; a read error may be the cause. The CDR3 region is CAISDSAGDYGYTF. DNA of the CDR3: TGTGCCATCAGTGACTCGGCAGGGGACTACGGCTACACCTTC. This chain links TRBV10-3 with TRBJ1-2, with a possible D match to TRBD1 (6 bases). The CDR3 totals 14 residues. Germline V gene data show CDR1 as ENHRY and CDR2 as SYGVKD.

This chain links TRBV11-2 with TRBJ2-7; D perhaps matches TRBD2 (7 bases). The CDR3 is made up of 15 amino acids. Per the germline V gene, CDR1 is SGHAT and CDR2 is FQNNGV. V was cut by 5 bases and J by 2 bases, with 16 bases left in between. The chain's CDR3 is CASSITRGGAYEQYF. The DNA of the CDR3 is TGTGCCAGCAGCATCACGAGGGGGGGGGCCTACGAGCAGTACTTC.

V and J are TRBV29-1 and TRBJ2-7; possibly TRBD2 for D (5 bases). The CDR3 spans 13 residues. V dropped 6 bases and J dropped 0 bases, with 12 bases sitting between them. Germline V gives CDR1 SQVTM, CDR2 ANQGSEA. The CDR3 loop reads CSVTGLYSYEQYF. Written as DNA, the CDR3 is TGCAGCGTCACTGGACTGTACTCCTACGAGCAGTACTTC.

The chain combines TRBV16 with TRBJ2-1; 7 bases agree with TRBD1. V lost 0 bases, J lost 3 bases, and 5 bases stayed unmatched. CDR1 is KGHSY and CDR2 is FQNENV in the germline V gene. The CDR3 length is 16 residues. The CDR3 sequence: CASSQSIGGNYNEQFF. CDR3 DNA sequence: TGTGCCAGCAGCCAATCGATAGGGGGCAACTACAATGAGCAGTTCTTC. Complete variable domain (other parts from reference TRBV16 and TRBJ2-1): GEEVAQTPKHLVRGEGQKAKLYCAPIKGHSYVFWYQQVLKNEFKFLISFQNENVFDETGMPKERFSAKCLPNSPCSLEIQATKLEDSAVYFCASSQSIGGNYNEQFFGPGTRLTVL.

V and J are TRBV4-1 and TRBJ2-3; 13 bases match TRBD2. The junction had 3 bases not matched to a gene; V was cut back by 0 bases and J by 3 bases. Germline V gene data show CDR1 as MGHRA and CDR2 as YSYEKL. The CDR3 runs 17 residues. The CDR3 spells CASSQDQLAGGTDTQYF. The DNA of the CDR3 is TGCGCCAGCAGCCAAGATCAACTAGCGGGGGGGACAGATACGCAGTATTTT.

There are a few counts of this clone. The V gene is TRBV30, the J gene TRBJ1-2; D might be TRBD1 (5 bases). Between the trimmed V and J ends, which lost 4 bases and 4 bases, there was a span of 16 bases. CDR3 length: 14 residues. From germline, CDR1 is GTSNPN and CDR2 SVGIG (reference sequence). The CDR3 DNA follows: TGTGCCTGGAATCCCGGGTGGGGGGTCTATGGCTACACCTTC. Translated: CAWNPGWGVYGYTF.

The chain recombines TRBV27 with TRBJ1-2, with unresolved D. The V gene lost 2 bases and the J gene lost 8 bases, with 18 bases spanning the gap. The CDR3 runs to 15 residues. CDR1 and CDR2 from the germline V gene are MNHEY and SMNVEV (reference sequence). The CDR3 sequence is CASSLISPAGDGYTF. The CDR3 nucleotides read TGTGCCAGCAGTTTAATTAGCCCGGCGGGAGACGGCTACACCTTC.

V usage is TRBV3-1 (or the pseudogene TRBV3-2) and J usage is TRBJ1-1, with unresolved D. V was shortened by 3 bases and J by 6 bases, with 17 bases between the two germline ends. This CDR3 has 15 residues. CDR1 is LGHDT, CDR2 YNNKEL, per germline (reference sequence). The CDR3 is CASSQFTTLLAEAFF. In nucleotides, the CDR3 is TGTGCCAGCAGCCAGTTTACAACCCTCCTCGCTGAAGCTTTCTTT.

This clone has just one count. The chain has TRBV27 and TRBJ2-5; 10 bases map to TRBD2. With 3 bases clipped from V and 5 bases from J, the junction kept 12 bases outside the gene matches. Per germline, CDR1 MNHEY and CDR2 SMNVEV (reference sequence). The CDR3 is made up of 17 amino acids. The CDR3 region has the DNA TGTGCCAGCAGTTTCCGGGGAACTAGCGGGGTTCGGGAGACCCAGTACTTC. It is translated as CASSFRGTSGVRETQYF.

The rearrangement uses TRBV6-4 and TRBJ2-1; TRBD2 matches at 7 bases. The CDR3 has 16 amino acids. Germline trimming cut 0 bases from V and 6 bases from J; bases unmatched to any gene: 8. Germline CDR1 and CDR2: MRHNA and SNTAGT. The CDR3 DNA reads as TGTGCCAGCAGTGACTCTGCGGCGGGGGAGATCAATGAGCAGTTCTTC. Amino acid sequence: CASSDSAAGEINEQFF.

The sample holds one count of this clone. This CDR3 reads CASSQDGRVGGYTF. The CDR3 nucleotides read TGTGCCAGCAGCCAAGATGGGCGGGTAGGAGGCTACACCTTC. The chain has TRBV14 and TRBJ1-2, with D uncertain. The CDR3 has 14 amino acids. The ends were cut back, 0 bases at V and 8 bases at J, with 13 bases in the middle. In germline, CDR1 is SGHDN, CDR2 FVKESK.